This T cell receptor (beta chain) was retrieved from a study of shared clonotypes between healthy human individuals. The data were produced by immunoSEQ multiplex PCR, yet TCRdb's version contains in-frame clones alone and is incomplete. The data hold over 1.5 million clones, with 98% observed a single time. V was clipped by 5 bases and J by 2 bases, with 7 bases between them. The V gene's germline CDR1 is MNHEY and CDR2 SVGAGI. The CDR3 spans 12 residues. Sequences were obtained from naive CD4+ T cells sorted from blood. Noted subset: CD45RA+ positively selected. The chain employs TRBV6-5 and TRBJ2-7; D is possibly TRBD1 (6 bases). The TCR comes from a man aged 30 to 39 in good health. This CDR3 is CASSRDTYEQYF. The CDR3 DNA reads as TGTGCCAGCAGTAGGGACACCTACGAGCAGTACTTC.